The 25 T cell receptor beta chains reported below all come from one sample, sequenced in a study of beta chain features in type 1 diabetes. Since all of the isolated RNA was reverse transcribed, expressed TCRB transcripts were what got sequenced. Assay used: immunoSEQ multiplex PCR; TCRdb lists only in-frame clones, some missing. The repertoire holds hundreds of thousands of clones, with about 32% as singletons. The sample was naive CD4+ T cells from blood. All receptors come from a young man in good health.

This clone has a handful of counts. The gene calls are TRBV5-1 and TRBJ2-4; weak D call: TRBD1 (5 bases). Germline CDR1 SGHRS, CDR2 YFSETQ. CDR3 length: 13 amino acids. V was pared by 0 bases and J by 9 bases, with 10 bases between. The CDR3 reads CASSLAGISIQYF. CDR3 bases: TGCGCCAGCAGCTTGGCAGGGATAAGCATTCAGTACTTC.

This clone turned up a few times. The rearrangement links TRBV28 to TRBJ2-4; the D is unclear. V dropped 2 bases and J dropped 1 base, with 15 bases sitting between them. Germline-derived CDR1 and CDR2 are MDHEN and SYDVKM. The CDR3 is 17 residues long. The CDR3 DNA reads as TGTGCCAGCAGTTTACGGGCTGCAGGTGTTGCCAAAAACATTCAGTACTTC. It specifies CASSLRAAGVAKNIQYF. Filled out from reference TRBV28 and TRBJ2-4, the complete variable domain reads DVKVTQSSRYLVKRTGEKVFLECVQDMDHENMFWYRQDPGLGLRLIYFSYDVKMKEKGDIPEGYSVSREKKERFSLILESASTNQTSMYLCASSLRAAGVAKNIQYFGAGTRLSVL.

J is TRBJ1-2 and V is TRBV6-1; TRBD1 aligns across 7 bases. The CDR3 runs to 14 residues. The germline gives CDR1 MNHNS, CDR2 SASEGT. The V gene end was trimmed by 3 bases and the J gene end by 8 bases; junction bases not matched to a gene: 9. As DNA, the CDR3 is TGTGCCAGCAGTGACTACCACGGGACAGACGGCTACACCTTC. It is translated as CASSDYHGTDGYTF.

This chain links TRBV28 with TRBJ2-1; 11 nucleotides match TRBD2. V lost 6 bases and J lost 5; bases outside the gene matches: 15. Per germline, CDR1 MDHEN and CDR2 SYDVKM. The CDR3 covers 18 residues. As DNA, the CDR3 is TGTGCCAGCAGGGCTGGTAGCGGGAGGGTGGGAGGCGACAATGAGCAGTTCTTC. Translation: CASRAGSGRVGGDNEQFF.

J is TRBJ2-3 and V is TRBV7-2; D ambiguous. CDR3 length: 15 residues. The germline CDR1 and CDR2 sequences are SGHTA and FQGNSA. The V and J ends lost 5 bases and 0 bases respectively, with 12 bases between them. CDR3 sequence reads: CASSPFASSTDTQYF. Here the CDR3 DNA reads TGTGCCAGCAGCCCCTTCGCCTCAAGCACAGATACGCAGTATTTT.

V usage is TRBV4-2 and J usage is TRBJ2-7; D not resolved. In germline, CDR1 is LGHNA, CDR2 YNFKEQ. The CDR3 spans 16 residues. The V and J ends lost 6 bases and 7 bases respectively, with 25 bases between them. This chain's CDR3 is CASRSQESGILGEQYF. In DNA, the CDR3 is TGTGCCAGCAGAAGCCAAGAATCTGGCATCTTGGGGGAGCAGTACTTC.

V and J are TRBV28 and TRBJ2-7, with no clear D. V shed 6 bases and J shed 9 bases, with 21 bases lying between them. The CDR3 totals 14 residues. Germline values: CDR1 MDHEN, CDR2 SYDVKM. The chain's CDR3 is CASSLFGADLGQYF. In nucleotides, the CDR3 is TGTGCCAGCAGCCTCTTTGGAGCAGACCTCGGGCAGTACTTC.

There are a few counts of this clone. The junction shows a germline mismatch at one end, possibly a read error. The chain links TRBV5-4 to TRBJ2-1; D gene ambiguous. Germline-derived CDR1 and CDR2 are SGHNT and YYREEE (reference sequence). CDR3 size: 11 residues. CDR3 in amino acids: CASSSHNEQFF. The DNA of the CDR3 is TGTGCCAGCAGCTCCCACAATGAGCAGTTCTTC.

Here the CDR3 reads CASSQDYRGSDTQYF. Written as DNA, the CDR3 is TGCGCCAGCAGCCAAGATTACCGGGGTTCAGATACGCAGTATTTT. The chain is built from TRBV4-1 and TRBJ2-3, with D tentatively TRBD2 (5 bases). V was shortened by 0 bases and J by 4 bases, with 11 bases between the two germline ends. The CDR3 contains 15 residues. Looked up from germline, CDR1 is MGHRA and CDR2 is YSYEKL.

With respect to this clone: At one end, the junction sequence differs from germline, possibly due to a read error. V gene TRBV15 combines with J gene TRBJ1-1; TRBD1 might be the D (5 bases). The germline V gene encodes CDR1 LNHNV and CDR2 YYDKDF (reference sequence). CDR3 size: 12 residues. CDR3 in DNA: TGTGCCACCAGCAGAGACTTTGGGACTGCCGTCTTT. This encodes CATSRDFGTAVF.

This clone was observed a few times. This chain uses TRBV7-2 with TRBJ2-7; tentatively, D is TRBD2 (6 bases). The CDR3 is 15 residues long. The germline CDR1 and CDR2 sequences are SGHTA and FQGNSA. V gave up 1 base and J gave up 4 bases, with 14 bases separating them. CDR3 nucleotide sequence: TGTGCCAGCAGCTTAGGAGCCGGGAGTGAATACGAGCAGTACTTC. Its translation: CASSLGAGSEYEQYF.

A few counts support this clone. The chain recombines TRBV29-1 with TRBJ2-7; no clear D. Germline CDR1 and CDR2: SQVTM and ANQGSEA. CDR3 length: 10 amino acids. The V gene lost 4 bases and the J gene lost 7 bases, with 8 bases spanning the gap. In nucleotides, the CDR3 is TGCAGCGTTGGATACCCAGAGCAGTACTTC. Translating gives CSVGYPEQYF.

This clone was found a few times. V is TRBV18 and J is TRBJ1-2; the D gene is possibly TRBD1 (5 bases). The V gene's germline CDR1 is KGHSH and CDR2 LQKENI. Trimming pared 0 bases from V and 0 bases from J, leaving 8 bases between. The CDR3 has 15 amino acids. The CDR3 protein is CASSPPRGANYGYTF. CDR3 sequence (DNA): TGTGCCAGCTCACCACCCCGGGGCGCTAACTATGGCTACACCTTC.

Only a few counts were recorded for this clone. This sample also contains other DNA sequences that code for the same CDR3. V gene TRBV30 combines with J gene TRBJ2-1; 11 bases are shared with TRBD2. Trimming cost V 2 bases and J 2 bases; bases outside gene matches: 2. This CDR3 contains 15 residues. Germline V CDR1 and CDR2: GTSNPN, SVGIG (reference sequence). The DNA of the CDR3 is TGTGCCTGGAGTAAACTAGCGGGAGCCTACAATGAGCAGTTCTTC. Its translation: CAWSKLAGAYNEQFF.

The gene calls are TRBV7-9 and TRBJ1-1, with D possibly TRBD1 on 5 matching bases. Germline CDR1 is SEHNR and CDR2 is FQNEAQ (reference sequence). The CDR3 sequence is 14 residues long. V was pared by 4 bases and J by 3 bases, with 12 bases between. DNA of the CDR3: TGTGCCAGCAGCTCATGGACGGGGGACACTGAAGCTTTCTTT. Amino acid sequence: CASSSWTGDTEAFF. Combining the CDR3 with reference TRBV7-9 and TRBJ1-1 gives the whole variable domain DTGVSQNPRHKITKRGQNVTFRCDPISEHNRLYWYRQTLGQGPEFLTYFQNEAQLEKSRLLSDRFSAERPKGSFSTLEIQRTEQGDSAMYLCASSSWTGDTEAFFGQGTRLTVV.

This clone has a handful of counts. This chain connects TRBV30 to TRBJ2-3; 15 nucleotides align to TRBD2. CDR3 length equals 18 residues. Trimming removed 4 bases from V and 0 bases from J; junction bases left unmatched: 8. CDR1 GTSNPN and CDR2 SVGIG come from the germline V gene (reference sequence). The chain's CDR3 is CAWTGTSGRPESTDTQYF. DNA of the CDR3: TGTGCCTGGACCGGGACTAGCGGGAGGCCTGAAAGCACAGATACGCAGTATTTT.

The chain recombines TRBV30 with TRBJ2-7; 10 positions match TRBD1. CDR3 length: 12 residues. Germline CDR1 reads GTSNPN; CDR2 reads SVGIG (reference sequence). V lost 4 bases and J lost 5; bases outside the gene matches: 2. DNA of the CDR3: TGTGCCTGGACGGGACAGGGGCACGAGCAGTACTTC. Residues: CAWTGQGHEQYF.

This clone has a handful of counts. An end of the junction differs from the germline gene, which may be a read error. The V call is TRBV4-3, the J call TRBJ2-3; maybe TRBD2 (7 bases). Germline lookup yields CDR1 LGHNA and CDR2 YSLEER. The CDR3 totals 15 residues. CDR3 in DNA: TGCGCCAGCAGTCAAGGAGGGGGGGACACAGATACGCAGTATTTT. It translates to CASSQGGGDTDTQYF.

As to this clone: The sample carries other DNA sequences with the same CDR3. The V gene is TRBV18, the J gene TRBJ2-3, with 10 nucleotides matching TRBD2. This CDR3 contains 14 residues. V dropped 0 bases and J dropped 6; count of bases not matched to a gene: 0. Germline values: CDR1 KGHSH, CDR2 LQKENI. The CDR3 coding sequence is TGTGCCAGCTCACCACCTAGCGGGAGGGATACGCAGTATTTT. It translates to CASSPPSGRDTQYF.

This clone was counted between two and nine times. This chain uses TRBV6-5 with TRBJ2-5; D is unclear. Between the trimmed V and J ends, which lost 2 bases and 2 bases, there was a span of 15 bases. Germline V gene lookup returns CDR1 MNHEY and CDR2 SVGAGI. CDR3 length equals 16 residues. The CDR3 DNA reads TGTGCCAGCAGTTACACCACCTGGGTAGGGCAAGAGACCCAGTACTTC. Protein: CASSYTTWVGQETQYF.

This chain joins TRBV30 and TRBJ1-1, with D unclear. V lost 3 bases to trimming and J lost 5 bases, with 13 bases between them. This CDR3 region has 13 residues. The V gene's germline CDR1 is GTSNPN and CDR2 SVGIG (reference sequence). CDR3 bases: TGTGCCTGGAGGTATCGGGCGCGGACTGAAGCTTTCTTT. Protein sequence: CAWRYRARTEAFF.

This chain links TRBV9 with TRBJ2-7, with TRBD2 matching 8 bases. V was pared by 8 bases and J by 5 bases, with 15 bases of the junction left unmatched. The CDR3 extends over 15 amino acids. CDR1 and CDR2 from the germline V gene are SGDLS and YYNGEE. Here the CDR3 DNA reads TGTGCCAGTTCTTCTAGCGGGTTACCTAGGAACGAGCAGTACTTC. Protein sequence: CASSSSGLPRNEQYF.

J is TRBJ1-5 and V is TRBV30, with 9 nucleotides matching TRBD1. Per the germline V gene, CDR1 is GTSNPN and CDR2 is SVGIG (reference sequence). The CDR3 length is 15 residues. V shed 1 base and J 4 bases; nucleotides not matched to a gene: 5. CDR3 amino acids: CAWSADRGANQPQHF. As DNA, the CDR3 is TGTGCCTGGAGTGCCGACAGGGGGGCAAATCAGCCCCAGCATTTT.

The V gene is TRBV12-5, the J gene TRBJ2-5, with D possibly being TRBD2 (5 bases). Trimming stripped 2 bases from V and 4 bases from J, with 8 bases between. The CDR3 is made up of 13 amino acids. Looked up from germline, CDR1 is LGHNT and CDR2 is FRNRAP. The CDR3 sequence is CASGLSGGETQYF. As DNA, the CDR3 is TGTGCTAGTGGTTTGTCCGGAGGAGAGACCCAGTACTTC.

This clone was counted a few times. This CDR3 reads CASSPPQGGYGYTF. The CDR3 DNA sequence: TGTGCCAGCAGTCCCCCCCAGGGGGGCTATGGCTACACCTTC. The chain employs TRBV28 and TRBJ1-2; 7 bases align to TRBD1. The germline V gene has CDR1 MDHEN and CDR2 SYDVKM. The CDR3 spans 14 residues. V trimming: 5 bases; J trimming: 4 bases; junction bases outside the gene matches: 7.